Only a few counts were recorded for the clone carrying this T cell receptor (beta chain). Its matching antigen is unknown. The PCR made use of 60 Vbeta and 13 Jbeta primers. Assay: immunoSEQ multiplex PCR; the TCRdb copy retains only in-frame clones and omits some. The table records about 120,000 clones, around two thirds of them present only once. These data come from a study of cytomegalovirus exposure and HLA in healthy donors. Study-wide background: About 80 million unique TCRs from HLA-typed donors were held in an early data release.

Whole-study results and caveats: The authors later found most CMV-associated TCR beta chains appeared HLA-restricted.

V lost 1 base and J 3 bases, leaving 10 bases between the germline ends. CDR1 is LNHNV and CDR2 is YYDKDF in the germline V gene (reference sequence). This CDR3 has 14 amino acids. Sequences were obtained from PBMCs. This rearrangement joins TRBV15 to TRBJ2-7; no firm D call. The TCR comes from a woman aged 35 to 49 in good health and CMV-seropositive. CDR3 sequence: CATSRVRTDYEQYF. CDR3 nucleotides: TGTGCCACCAGCAGAGTCCGAACAGACTACGAGCAGTACTTC.